This T cell receptor beta chain came from a study of B cell selection in AIRE deficiency. Study-wide points: Patient Tconv cells held around a third of Treg sequences shared by healthy donors.

The sorted conventional CD4 T cells were gated as CD4+CD127+. Healthy unrelated donors supplied the control samples. Using immunoSEQ multiplex PCR, the repertoire was profiled, and TCRdb retains in-frame clones only, with some absent. The sample has some 25,000 clones; about 95% are singletons. As to this clone: Its antigen is still unknown.

The CDR3 is made up of 16 amino acids. The germline gives CDR1 MDHEN, CDR2 SYDVKM. V gave up 5 bases and J gave up 5 bases; unmatched junction bases: 12. This clonotype was sampled from a human donor in good health. Input material: CD4+CD127+ conventional T cells sorted from PBMCs. The rearrangement links TRBV28 to TRBJ1-2, with 9 bases lining up with TRBD1. The CDR3 loop reads CASSPLGTGFWYGYTF. CDR3 nucleotide sequence: TGTGCCAGCAGTCCCCTCGGGACAGGGTTTTGGTATGGCTACACCTTC.